A selection of T cell receptor beta chains follows, all from one sample in a study of CD8 T cells in Susac syndrome. TCRdb re-analysed the immunoSEQ multiplex PCR reads in MiXCR, keeping a single row per CDR3 protein. In the table there are fewer than 150,000 distinct CDR3 sequences, roughly 96% of which are singletons. Material for sequencing was CD4+ T cells from PBMCs. The origin of the receptors is a human donor in good health. The CDR3 runs from the conserved cysteine through the conserved F or W. The D gene is left open where the match is weak. Clone size is not always given. Where it is, it says once, few, many or a class for expanded clones.

abundance: NA; d_gene: NA; v_gene: TRBV15; j_gene: TRBJ2-1; CDR3aa: CATSEGGRAGANNEQFF; CDR3nt: TGTGCCACCAGCGAGGGGGGTCGGGCAGGGGCAAACAATGAGCAGTTCTTC
abundance: NA; d_gene: NA; v_gene: TRBV7-2; j_gene: TRBJ1-3; CDR3aa: CASSLGVVSGNTIYF; CDR3nt: TGTGCCAGCAGCTTAGGAGTCGTCTCTGGAAACACCATATATTTT
abundance: NA; d_gene: NA; v_gene: TRBV20-1; j_gene: TRBJ2-7; CDR3aa: CSARKDRGQGMQYF; CDR3nt: TGCAGTGCTAGAAAAGACAGAGGGCAAGGTATGCAGTACTTC
abundance: few; d_gene: NA; v_gene: TRBV29-1; j_gene: TRBJ2-5; CDR3aa: CSADQETQYF; CDR3nt: TGCAGCGCCGACCAAGAGACCCAGTACTTC
abundance: once; d_gene: NA; v_gene: TRBV7-9; j_gene: TRBJ1-5; CDR3aa: CASSDGTSSSPQHF; CDR3nt: TGTGCCAGCAGCGATGGGACCTCCAGCTCGCCCCAGCATTTT
abundance: once; d_gene: NA; v_gene: TRBV5-1; j_gene: TRBJ2-7; CDR3aa: CASSASAGAAYEQYF; CDR3nt: TGCGCCAGCAGCGCCTCGGCCGGGGCAGCCTACGAGCAGTACTTC
abundance: NA; d_gene: TRBD1; v_gene: TRBV7-2; j_gene: TRBJ2-7; CDR3aa: CASSLVGQGLGEQYF; CDR3nt: TGTGCCAGCAGCTTAGTCGGACAGGGACTTGGCGAGCAGTACTTC
abundance: NA; d_gene: TRBD1; v_gene: TRBV5-6; j_gene: TRBJ1-2; CDR3aa: CASSRDRGNGYTF; CDR3nt: TGTGCCAGCAGCAGGGACAGGGGAAATGGCTACACCTTC
abundance: NA; d_gene: TRBD2; v_gene: TRBV5-1; j_gene: TRBJ2-5; CDR3aa: CASSLEASGSGETQYF; CDR3nt: TGCGCCAGCAGCCTGGAGGCTAGCGGGAGTGGGGAGACCCAGTACTTC
abundance: NA; d_gene: TRBD2; v_gene: TRBV18; j_gene: TRBJ2-3; CDR3aa: CASSPVKAGGPTDTQYF; CDR3nt: TGTGCCAGCTCACCAGTAAAAGCGGGAGGTCCCACAGATACGCAGTATTTT
abundance: NA; d_gene: TRBD1; v_gene: TRBV7-8; j_gene: TRBJ2-1; CDR3aa: CASSVTGDGEQFF; CDR3nt: TGTGCCAGCAGCGTGACAGGGGATGGTGAGCAGTTCTTC
abundance: once; d_gene: NA; v_gene: TRBV27; j_gene: TRBJ1-2; CDR3aa: CASSPSGGLGYTF; CDR3nt: TGTGCCAGCAGCCCCAGTGGGGGGCTCGGCTACACCTTC
abundance: NA; d_gene: TRBD2; v_gene: TRBV12-3/TRBV12-4; j_gene: TRBJ2-3; CDR3aa: CASSFGTSGVPSTDTQYF; CDR3nt: TGTGCCAGCAGTTTCGGGACTAGCGGAGTACCTAGCACAGATACGCAGTATTTT
abundance: NA; d_gene: NA; v_gene: TRBV7-2; j_gene: TRBJ2-5; CDR3aa: CASSPNGGGETQYF; CDR3nt: TGTGCCAGCAGCCCGAATGGGGGAGGAGAGACCCAGTACTTC
abundance: NA; d_gene: NA; v_gene: TRBV7-2; j_gene: TRBJ2-7; CDR3aa: CASSLHDFYEQYF; CDR3nt: TGTGCCAGCAGCTTACACGATTTCTACGAGCAGTACTTC